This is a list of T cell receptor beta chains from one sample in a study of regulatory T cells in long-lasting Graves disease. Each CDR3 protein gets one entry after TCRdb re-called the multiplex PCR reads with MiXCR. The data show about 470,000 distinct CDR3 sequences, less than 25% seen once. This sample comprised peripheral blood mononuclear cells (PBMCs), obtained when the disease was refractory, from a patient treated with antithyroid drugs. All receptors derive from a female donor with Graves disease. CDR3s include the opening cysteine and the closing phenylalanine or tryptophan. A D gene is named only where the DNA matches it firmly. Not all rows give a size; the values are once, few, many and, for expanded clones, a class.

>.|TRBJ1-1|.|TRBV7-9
CASVGDENTEAFF
TGTGCCAGCGTCGGCGACGAGAACACTGAAGCTTTCTTT
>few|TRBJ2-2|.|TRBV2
CASSETRGVAGELFF
TGTGCCAGCAGTGAGACCAGGGGGGTGGCCGGGGAGCTGTTTTTT
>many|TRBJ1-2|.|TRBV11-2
CASSLEPLRNYGYTF
TGTGCCAGCAGCTTAGAACCCCTGCGGAACTATGGCTACACCTTC
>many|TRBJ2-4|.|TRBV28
CASRAPGGAKNIQYF
TGTGCCAGCAGAGCCCCAGGGGGGGCCAAAAACATTCAGTACTTC
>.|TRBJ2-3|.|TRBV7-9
CASSLTGQGLSDTQYF
TGTGCCAGCAGCTTAACAGGACAGGGACTATCAGATACGCAATATTTT
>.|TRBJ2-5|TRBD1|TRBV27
CASRSTGARETQYF
TGTGCCAGCAGGTCTACAGGGGCGAGGGAGACCCAGTACTTC
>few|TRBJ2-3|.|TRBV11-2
CASSLAPTVYSTDTQYF
TGTGCCAGCAGCTTAGCTCCGACAGTGTATAGCACAGATACGCAGTATTTT
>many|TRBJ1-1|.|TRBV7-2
CASLTGSRKTEAFF
TGTGCCAGTCTGACAGGATCGCGGAAAACTGAAGCTTTCTTT
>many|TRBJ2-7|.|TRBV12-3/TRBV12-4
CASSFKLFEQYF
TGTGCCAGCAGTTTTAAGTTGTTTGAGCAGTACTTC
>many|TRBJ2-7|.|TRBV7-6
CASSFRQGHYEQYF
TGTGCCAGCAGCTTTCGGCAGGGACACTACGAGCAGTACTTC
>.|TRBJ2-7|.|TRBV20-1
CSAEYHDRSEQYF
TGCAGTGCAGAATACCACGACAGGTCCGAGCAGTACTTC
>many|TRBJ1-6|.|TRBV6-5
CASSYDYSSPLHF
TGTGCCAGCAGTTACGATTATAGCTCACCCCTCCACTTT
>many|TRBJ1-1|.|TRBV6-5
CASSYAGFPNTEAFF
TGTGCCAGCAGTTATGCTGGTTTTCCGAACACTGAAGCTTTCTTT
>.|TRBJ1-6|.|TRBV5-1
CASSSGAQNNSPLHF
TGCGCCAGCAGCTCCGGAGCACAGAATAATTCACCCCTCCACTTT
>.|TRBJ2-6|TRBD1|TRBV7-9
CASGTWTRGLLLTF
TGTGCCAGCGGCACCTGGACAAGGGGGCTCCTCCTGACTTTC
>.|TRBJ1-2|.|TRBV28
CASSLSQNYGCTF
TGTGCCAGCAGTTTATCGCAGAACTATGGCTGCACCTTC
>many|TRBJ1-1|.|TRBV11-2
CASSLAGSPEAFF
TGTGCCAGCAGCTTAGCTGGATCCCCTGAAGCTTTCTTT
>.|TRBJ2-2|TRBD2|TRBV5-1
CASSAGLAGLVTGELFF
TGCGCCAGCAGCGCGGGACTAGCGGGACTCGTCACCGGGGAGCTGTTTTTT
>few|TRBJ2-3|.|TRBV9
CASSRDVGYTDTQYF
TGTGCCAGCTCCCGAGATGTAGGTTACACAGATACGCAGTATTTT
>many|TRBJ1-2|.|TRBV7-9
CASSFPGDYGYTF
TGTGCCAGCAGTTTTCCAGGGGACTATGGCTACACCTTC
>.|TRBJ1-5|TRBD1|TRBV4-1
CASSRTGTGGFAQPQHF
TGCGCCAGCAGCCGAACCGGGACAGGGGGTTTCGCTCAGCCCCAGCATTTT
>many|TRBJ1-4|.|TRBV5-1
CASSLGLFWGRGEKLFF
TGCGCCAGCAGCTTGGGCTTGTTTTGGGGTCGTGGTGAAAAACTGTTTTTT
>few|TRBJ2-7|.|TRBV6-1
CASKQEDRWEQYF
TGTGCCAGCAAACAGGAAGACCGTTGGGAGCAGTACTTC
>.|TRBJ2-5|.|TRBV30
CAWSRAPLSQETQYF
TGTGCCTGGAGTCGAGCACCCCTCTCGCAAGAGACCCAGTACTTC
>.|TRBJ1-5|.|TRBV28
CASGLGQSGQPQHF
TGTGCCAGCGGTCTAGGACAGTCGGGCCAGCCCCAGCATTTT
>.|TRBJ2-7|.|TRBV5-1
CASSLGTDIPGSYEQYF
TGCGCCAGCAGCTTGGGGACAGACATCCCGGGATCCTACGAGCAGTACTTC
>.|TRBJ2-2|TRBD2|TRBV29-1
CSVAKRLAGTGELFF
TGCAGCGTCGCCAAACGACTAGCGGGCACCGGGGAGCTGTTTTTT
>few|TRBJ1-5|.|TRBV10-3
CAISERSPASGNQPQHF
TGTGCCATCAGTGAGAGGTCCCCGGCTTCGGGCAATCAGCCCCAGCATTTT
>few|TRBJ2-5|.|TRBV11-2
CASSLPDGQQETQYF
TGTGCCAGCAGCTTACCGGATGGGCAGCAAGAGACCCAGTACTTC
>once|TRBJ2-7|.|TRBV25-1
CASSGVRTYEQYF
TGTGCCAGCAGTGGAGTCAGGACCTACGAGCAGTACTTC
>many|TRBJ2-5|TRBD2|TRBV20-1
CSARAVAGGQETQYF
TGCAGTGCTAGAGCGGTAGCGGGAGGACAAGAGACCCAGTACTTC
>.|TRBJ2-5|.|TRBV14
CSSSPLGGTQYF
TGTTCCAGCAGCCCCTTGGGGGGGACCCAGTACTTC
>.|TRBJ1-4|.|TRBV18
CASSRESATNEKLFF
TGTGCCAGCTCTCGGGAGTCTGCAACTAATGAAAAACTGTTTTTT
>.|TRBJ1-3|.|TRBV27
CASSFRGEGNTIYF
TGTGCCAGCAGTTTTCGGGGAGAGGGAAACACCATATATTTT
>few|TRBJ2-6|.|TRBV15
CATSSGFGANVLTF
TGTGCCACCAGCAGCGGTTTTGGGGCCAACGTCCTGACTTTC
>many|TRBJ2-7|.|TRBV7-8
CASSLSRTASYEQYF
TGTGCCAGCAGCTTATCGCGCACAGCGTCCTACGAGCAGTACTTC
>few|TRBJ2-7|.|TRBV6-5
CASSYRGIYEQYF
TGTGCCAGCAGTTACAGGGGGATCTACGAGCAGTACTTC
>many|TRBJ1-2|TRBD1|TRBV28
CASSLPDRAGYTF
TGTGCCAGCAGTTTACCGGACAGGGCTGGCTACACCTTC
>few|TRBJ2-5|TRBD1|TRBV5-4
CASNNAGTGFSQETQYF
TGTGCCAGCAACAATGCTGGGACAGGGTTTTCACAAGAGACCCAGTACTTC
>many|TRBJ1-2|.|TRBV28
CASSFSSDAGYGYTF
TGTGCCAGCAGTTTCTCTAGTGACGCGGGCTATGGCTACACCTTC
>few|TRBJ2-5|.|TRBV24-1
CATSEDSPGGTQYF
TGTGCCACCAGCGAGGACAGCCCCGGAGGGACCCAGTACTTC
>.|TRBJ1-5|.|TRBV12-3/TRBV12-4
CASTITEGNGQPQHF
TGTGCCAGCACCATCACGGAGGGGAACGGTCAGCCCCAGCATTTT
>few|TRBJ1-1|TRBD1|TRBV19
CASSRQGVGDTEAFF
TGTGCCAGTAGTCGACAGGGCGTAGGGGACACTGAAGCTTTCTTT
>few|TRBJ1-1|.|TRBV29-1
CSVAERRNTEASF
TGCAGCGTTGCGGAAAGGAGGAACACTGAAGCTTCCTTT
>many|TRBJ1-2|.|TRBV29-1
CSVFGGWVFGGHGYTF
TGCAGCGTTTTCGGAGGATGGGTCTTCGGGGGCCATGGCTACACCTTC
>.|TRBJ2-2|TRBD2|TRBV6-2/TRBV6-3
CASRTSGGTGELFF
TGTGCCAGCAGGACAAGCGGGGGTACCGGGGAGCTGTTTTTT
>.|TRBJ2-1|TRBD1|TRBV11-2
CASSLGTGGHYNEQFF
TGTGCCAGCAGCCTCGGGACAGGGGGCCACTACAATGAGCAGTTCTTC
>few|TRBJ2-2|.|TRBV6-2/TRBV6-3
CASSERLMDTGELFF
TGTGCCAGCAGTGAAAGGCTGATGGACACCGGGGAGCTGTTTTTT
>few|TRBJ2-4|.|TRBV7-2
CASSLGRPLAKNIQYF
TGTGCCAGCAGCTTAGGACGGCCTCTAGCCAAAAACATTCAGTACTTC
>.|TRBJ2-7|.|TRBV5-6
CASSFLESYYEQYF
TGTGCCAGCAGCTTCTTGGAATCTTACTACGAGCAGTACTTC
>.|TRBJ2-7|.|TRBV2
CASSGEKEQYF
TGTGCCAGCAGCGGGGAGAAAGAGCAGTACTTC
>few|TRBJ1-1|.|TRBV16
CASSLDTRYTEAFF
TGTGCCAGCAGCCTGGACACGCGGTACACTGAAGCTTTCTTT
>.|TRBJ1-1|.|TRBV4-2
CASSRELGTEAFF
TGTGCCAGCAGCCGTGAGTTGGGCACTGAAGCTTTCTTT
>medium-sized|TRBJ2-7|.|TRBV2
CASSEAQSTYEQYF
TGTGCCAGCAGTGAAGCGCAAAGTACCTACGAGCAGTACTTC
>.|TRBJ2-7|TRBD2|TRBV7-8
CASSLARASGFLEQYF
TGTGCCAGCAGCTTAGCGCGCGCTAGCGGGTTTCTCGAGCAGTACTTC
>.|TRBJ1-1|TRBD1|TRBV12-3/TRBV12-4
CASSPDRDPTEAFF
TGTGCCAGCAGTCCGGACAGGGACCCCACTGAAGCTTTCTTT
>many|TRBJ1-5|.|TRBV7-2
CASSLVGGDGQPQHF
TGTGCCAGCAGCTTGGTGGGGGGGGATGGACAGCCCCAGCATTTT
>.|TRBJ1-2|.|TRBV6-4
CASRTQDYGYTF
TGTGCCAGCAGGACACAGGACTATGGCTACACCTTC
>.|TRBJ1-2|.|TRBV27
CASSSLGDRYGYTF
TGTGCCAGCAGTTCTCTGGGGGATAGATATGGCTACACCTTC